This T cell receptor (beta chain) was sequenced for a study of metastatic and nonmetastatic thyroid tumors. This clone was detected ten times or more. All patients were untreated before thyroid surgery. As processed by the authors: For papillary thyroid cancer, a distant-metastasis classifier was constructed from CDR3 differences observed across clinicopathological groups. TCRdb reprocessed the PCR reads via MiXCR. The V and J calls here are based on TCRdb, not the publication. The sample holds about 62,000 clones; 4% to 4.5% are singletons and the top ten take about 20%. V lost 1 base to trimming and J lost 5 bases, with 21 bases between them. Per the germline V gene, CDR1 is MGHRA and CDR2 is YSYEKL. The CDR3 length is 17 residues.

The chain is built from TRBV4-1 and TRBJ2-7; D perhaps matches TRBD2 (7 bases). The TCR sequence derives from a female donor with papillary thyroid cancer or a benign thyroid nodule (not recorded which). Some clones in this sample may be carry-over from other donors' samples. The sample comprised blood. CDR3 in DNA: TGCGCCAGCAGCCAAGTCGAAGGGGGGGTCTGGGGCGACGAGCAGTACTTC. Its translation is CASSQVEGGVWGDEQYF.